This T cell receptor (beta chain) comes out of a study of OX40 agonist ivuxolimab in advanced cancers. Study-level background: The diagnoses of dose-escalation patients were hepatocellular carcinoma, melanoma, renal cell or head and neck cancer. Under the entry rules, prior anti-PD-1, anti-PD-L1 or anti-CTLA-4 therapy was allowed, and approximately 40% had some. Partial responses occurred in three patients (one hepatocellular carcinoma, two cutaneous melanoma).

From germline, CDR1 is SGHRS and CDR2 YFSETQ. Unmatched junction bases numbered 1, after V lost 1 base and J lost 3 bases. The CDR3 has 13 amino acids. The protocol was immunoSEQ multiplex PCR, while the TCRdb copy is restricted to in-frame clones and leaves out a portion. The sample has around 73,000 clones, 90% seen once. The study's findings and limits: On average, CD8+ T cells had more expanded clones than CD4+.

As concerns this clone: Its antigen is as yet unknown.

The sequencing here drew on CD4+ or CD8+ T cells sorted from blood, taken in a trial of the OX40 agonist ivuxolimab. This TCR was recovered from an adult with an advanced solid tumor such as melanoma, head and neck, liver or kidney cancer. The chain is built from TRBV5-1 and TRBJ2-7, with 7 bases identical to TRBD1. The CDR3 sequence: CASSLRQGYEQYF. In DNA form, the CDR3 reads TGCGCCAGCAGCTTGAGACAGGGCTACGAGCAGTACTTC.